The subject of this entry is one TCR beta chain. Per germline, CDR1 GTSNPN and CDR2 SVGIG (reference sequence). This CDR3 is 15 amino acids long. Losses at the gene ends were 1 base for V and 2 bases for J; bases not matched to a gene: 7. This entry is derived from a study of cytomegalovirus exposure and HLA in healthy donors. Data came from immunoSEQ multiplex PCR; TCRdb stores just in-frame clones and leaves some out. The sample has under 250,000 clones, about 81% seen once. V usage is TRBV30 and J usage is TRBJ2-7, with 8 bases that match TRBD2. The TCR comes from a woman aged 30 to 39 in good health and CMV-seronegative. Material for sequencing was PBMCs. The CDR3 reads CAWSGQRESPYEQYF. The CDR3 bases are TGTGCCTGGAGTGGGCAGCGGGAGAGCCCCTACGAGCAGTACTTC. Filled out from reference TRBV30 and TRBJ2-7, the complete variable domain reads SQTIHQWPATLVQPVGSPLSLECTVEGTSNPNLYWYRQAAGRGLQLLFYSVGIGQISSEVPQNLSASRPQDRQFILSSKKLLLSDSGFYLCAWSGQRESPYEQYFGPGTRLTVT.